This TCR beta chain was identified in a study of CD8 T cells in Susac syndrome. A quantity of roughly 0.5 to 1 ug RNA underwent reverse transcription using random hexamers. The CDR3 of TCR beta was amplified by immunoSEQ multiplex PCR across 54 Vbeta and 13 Jbeta. TCRdb independently ran MiXCR on the immunoSEQ multiplex PCR reads; one entry per CDR3 protein. In the table there are about 80,000 distinct CDR3 sequences, 95% to 97% of which are singletons. The CD8+ and CD4+ T cells were negatively isolated, with the TEMRA cells enriched by FACS. The CDR3 length is 12 residues. Germline V gene lookup returns CDR1 MNHEY and CDR2 SMNVEV (reference sequence). Trimming removed 3 bases at V and 3 bases at J, with 4 bases between. This clonotype rates as medium-sized.

The TCR was taken from a human donor with Susac syndrome. Sequencing was performed on CD8+ T cells from PBMCs. The chain couples TRBV27 to TRBJ2-3; D call uncertain. The CDR3 loop reads CASSLGTDTQYF. The CDR3 DNA sequence: TGTGCCAGCAGTTTGGGGACAGATACGCAGTATTTT.